These 5 T cell receptor beta chains were all obtained from the same sample, sequenced in a study of Tregs in tolerant kidney transplant recipients (dated 2019 in TCRdb). The library came from the immunoSEQ multiplex PCR assay. Drawn from immuneACCESS, this table holds only the in-frame rearrangements with V and J called that TCRdb kept. Clones are partly lost; checked studies trace under half to an unresolved V gene and leave the rest unexplained. The sample table records about 48,000 clones. Roughly 0.89% of the sample is taken by the ten largest. Explained via the paper, the time point label denotes: blood sample drawn before combined kidney and bone marrow transplant. This sample comprised CD4+ T cells from blood, obtained before the transplant. These TCRs come from a human donor who received a combined kidney and bone marrow transplant.

Concerning this clone: Read coverage stops 3 residues before the CDR3 terminus; the germline J gene supplies the remainder. The chain recombines TRBV11-3 with TRBJ2-3; TRBD2 is a possible D gene (7 bases). Deletions cut 0 bases from V and 6 bases from J, with 10 bases between. From germline, CDR1 is SGHNT and CDR2 YENEEA. This CDR3 is 14 amino acids long. The part of the CDR3 DNA that was read is TGTGCCAGCAGCTTAGAGGCGGGGGCGGATACG. This gives the protein CASSLEAGADT. The whole CDR3 sequence is CASSLEAGADTQYF.

As for this clone: Read sequence stops 3 residues before the CDR3 end, and the germline J gene provides the missing end. The genes are TRBV5-1 and TRBJ1-1; D is possibly TRBD1 (6 bases). CDR3 length: 16 amino acids. CDR1 is SGHRS and CDR2 is YFSETQ in the germline V gene. V lost 5 bases and J lost 0, with 17 bases in between. Here the CDR3 reads CASRDARGGLNTEAFF. CDR3 bases read: TGCGCCAGCAGAGACGCCAGGGGAGGGCTGAACACTGAA.

As to this clone: Sequencing ends 3 residues short of the CDR3 end; the germline J gene provides the rest. This sequence joins TRBV19 and TRBJ2-7, with D perhaps matching TRBD2 (6 bases). Germline V gene lookup returns CDR1 LNHDA and CDR2 SQIVND (reference sequence). Trimming took 5 bases from V and 0 from J, leaving 17 bases between them. This CDR3 is 16 amino acids long. CDR3 DNA, as far as it was read: TGTGCCAGTAGTGTGGCTAGCGAACCGAGCTCCTACGAG. It translates to CASSVASEPSSYE. The CDR3, in full, reads CASSVASEPSSYEQYF. The full variable domain, completed using reference TRBV19 and TRBJ2-7, is DGGITQSPKYLFRKEGQNVTLSCEQNLNHDAMYWYRQDPGQGLRLIYYSQIVNDFQKGDIAEGYSVSREKKESFPLTVTSAQKNPTAFYLCASSVASEPSSYEQYFGPGTRLTVT.

The part of the CDR3 DNA that was read is TGTGCCTGGAGTGTAGGCAGGGGGCCC. Amino acids: CAWSVGRGP. The whole CDR3 sequence reads CAWSVGRGPQHF. This chain connects TRBV30 to TRBJ1-5, with D tentatively TRBD1 (6 bases). The CDR3 goes on 3 residues after the read ends, and that part is filled in from the germline J gene. Trimming took off 0 bases at V and 9 bases at J, with 9 bases between the two ends. This CDR3 comprises 12 residues. Germline lookup yields CDR1 GTSNPN and CDR2 SVGIG (reference sequence). Together with reference TRBV30 and TRBJ1-5, the CDR3 gives the full variable domain: SQTIHQWPATLVQPVGSPLSLECTVEGTSNPNLYWYRQAAGRGLQLLFYSVGIGQISSEVPQNLSASRPQDRQFILSSKKLLLSDSGFYLCAWSVGRGPQHFGDGTRLSIL.

Remarks on this clone: The read ends 3 residues before the CDR3 terminus; that terminus is restored from the germline J gene. V gene TRBV7-3 combines with J gene TRBJ2-7; D is undetermined. The CDR3 is 13 residues long. The V gene lost 4 bases and the J gene lost 6 bases, with 13 bases spanning the gap. The V gene's germline CDR1 is SGHTA and CDR2 FQGTGA. The CDR3 loop reads CASSSSADREQYF. The CDR3 bases that were read are TGTGCCAGCAGCTCGTCGGCGGATCGCGAG.